What follows are 27 T cell receptor beta chains derived from one specimen sequenced in a study of Graves' ophthalmopathy and Graves' hyperthyroidism. From RNA, the CDR3 regions of TCR beta chains were amplified and sequenced. Second-round multiplex PCR came after a first-round RT-PCR that employed HTBI primers. TCRdb redid the calling of the multiplex PCR reads with MiXCR, one entry per CDR3 protein. Of a few hundred thousand distinct CDR3 sequences listed, 15% are singletons. Source material: peripheral blood. The receptors stem from a woman aged 18-29 years with stable Graves' hyperthyroidism.

This clonotype was found a few times. J is TRBJ2-6 and V is TRBV7-8; a weak D match, TRBD2 (6 bases). This CDR3 region has 16 residues. The V and J ends lost 2 bases and 0 bases respectively, with 8 bases between them. CDR1 is SGHVS, CDR2 FQNEAQ, per germline. The CDR3 region is CASSLRRGSGANVLTF. The CDR3 nucleotides read TGTGCCAGCAGCTTACGGCGGGGCTCTGGGGCCAACGTCCTGACTTTC.

This clonotype was observed many times. The chain carries TRBV6-2 or TRBV6-3 and TRBJ2-5; D uncertain. With 0 bases removed from V and 4 bases from J, the gap between germline ends came to 12 bases. Germline V lookup: CDR1 MNHEY, CDR2 SVGEGT. The CDR3 covers 15 residues. This CDR3 reads CASSYSNRGRETQYF. The CDR3 DNA sequence: TGTGCCAGCAGTTACTCGAACCGAGGAAGAGAGACCCAGTACTTC.

The sample holds many counts of this clonotype. The junction shows a germline mismatch at one end, possibly a read error. This chain connects TRBV6-2 or TRBV6-3 to TRBJ2-5; D is perhaps TRBD2 (6 bases). The CDR3 length is 16 residues. CDR1 and CDR2 from the germline V gene are MNHEY and SVGEGT. CDR3: CASSYWAGPLQETKYF. The CDR3, as DNA: TGTGCCAGCAGTTACTGGGCGGGGCCTCTCCAAGAGACCAAGTACTTC.

The rearrangement joins TRBV7-2 to TRBJ1-5, with D unresolved. V was clipped by 1 base and J by 4 bases, with 8 bases between them. Looked up from germline, CDR1 is SGHTA and CDR2 is FQGNSA. The CDR3 runs 14 residues. Here the CDR3 DNA reads TGTGCCAGCAGCTTAGGGCTGACTAATCAGCCCCAGCATTTT. Its translation is CASSLGLTNQPQHF.

This clonotype was recorded many times. This chain uses TRBV20-1 with TRBJ1-6; the D is unclear. The CDR3 is made up of 14 amino acids. In germline, CDR1 is DFQATT, CDR2 SNEGSKA (reference sequence). V was cut by 2 bases and J by 7 bases, with 12 bases left in between. The CDR3 protein is CSARFGSLNSPLHF. The CDR3, as DNA: TGCAGTGCTAGATTTGGCAGCCTAAATTCACCCCTCCACTTT.

This clonotype occurred many times. The chain links TRBV6-2 or TRBV6-3 to TRBJ2-7; 8 bases fit TRBD1. Germline CDR1 is MNHEY and CDR2 is SVGEGT. The CDR3 length is 14 residues. Trimming at V came to 0 bases and at J to 4 bases, leaving 2 bases not matched to a gene. The CDR3 loop is CASSYSGTGYEQYF. The CDR3 DNA sequence: TGTGCCAGCAGTTACTCCGGGACAGGATACGAGCAGTACTTC.

The chain is built from TRBV6-5 and TRBJ1-6; D remains ambiguous. Trimming cost V 8 bases and J 3 bases, with 8 bases left between them. The CDR3 contains 13 residues. Germline V lookup: CDR1 MNHEY, CDR2 SVGAGI. CDR3 residues: CASRPGYNSPLHF. CDR3 sequence (DNA): TGTGCCAGCCGACCTGGCTATAATTCACCCCTCCACTTT.

This clonotype has a count of ten or more. This chain joins TRBV11-3 and TRBJ2-7; weak D call: TRBD1 (5 bases). Germline V gene data show CDR1 as SGHNT and CDR2 as YENEEA. The germline V and J ends were trimmed by 5 bases and 0 bases, with 8 bases remaining between them. The CDR3 has 13 amino acids. CDR3 amino acids: CASSADNSYEQYF. Here the CDR3 DNA reads TGTGCCAGCAGCGCGGACAACTCCTACGAGCAGTACTTC.

There are many counts of this clonotype. The chain joins TRBV20-1 to TRBJ1-1; D uncertain. This CDR3 contains 13 residues. Germline V gives CDR1 DFQATT, CDR2 SNEGSKA (reference sequence). Trimming pared 0 bases from V and 10 bases from J, leaving 15 bases between. The CDR3 spells CSARDKTGTGAFF. For the CDR3, the DNA is TGCAGTGCTAGAGATAAAACCGGAACCGGAGCTTTCTTT.

A remark on this clonotype: A much larger clone lies one base from this, so it may be a read error. Here the CDR3 DNA reads TGTGCCAGCAGTCCCCTCAGGTCCGGAGGCTATGGCTACGCCTTC. Translation gives CASSPLRSGGYGYAF. The V and J genes are TRBV27 and TRBJ1-2; no definite D call. In germline, CDR1 is MNHEY, CDR2 SMNVEV (reference sequence). This CDR3 is built from 15 residues.

This clonotype was counted at least ten times. One end of the junction varies from germline; a read error may be responsible. V is TRBV18 and J is TRBJ2-7; 10 bases are shared with TRBD2. This CDR3 has 15 residues. Germline-derived CDR1 and CDR2 are KGHSH and LQKENI. In DNA, the CDR3 is TGTGCCAGCTCACCGAGACTAGCGGGCTCCTACGGGCAGTACTTC. Protein product: CASSPRLAGSYGQYF.

In this sample, this clonotype turned up many times. The CDR3 nucleotides are TGTGCCAGCAGCTCTAACTTGAACACCGGGGAGCTGTTTTTT. Translation: CASSSNLNTGELFF. V and J are TRBV7-2 and TRBJ2-2; D is unclear. CDR1 and CDR2 (germline): SGHTA, FQGNSA. The V end was cut by 4 bases, the J end by 1 base, with 7 bases between. The CDR3 is 14 residues long.

The table lists this clonotype with many counts. The V call is TRBV6-2 or TRBV6-3, the J call TRBJ2-7, with D possibly being TRBD1 (5 bases). The CDR3 loop spans 12 amino acids. Per the germline V gene, CDR1 is MNHEY and CDR2 is SVGEGT. The V end lost 5 bases, the J end lost 4 bases, and 9 bases lay between the germline ends. The CDR3 coding sequence is TGTGCCAGCAGTCAGGGTTCTTACGAGCAGTACTTC. It specifies CASSQGSYEQYF.

This clonotype was seen ten or more times. The chain carries TRBV29-1 and TRBJ2-2; 9 bases agree with TRBD1. CDR3 length: 13 amino acids. Per the germline V gene, CDR1 is SQVTM and CDR2 is ANQGSEA. V was pared by 3 bases and J by 6 bases, with 2 bases of the junction left unmatched. CDR3 loop: CSVEDRGAGELFF. In DNA form, the CDR3 reads TGCAGCGTTGAGGACAGGGGTGCCGGGGAGCTGTTTTTT.

This clonotype was seen at least ten times. The chain recombines TRBV15 with TRBJ1-1, with a weak D call TRBD1 (5 bases). The CDR3 extends over 17 amino acids. Deletions cut 1 base from V and 6 bases from J, with 21 bases between. CDR1 LNHNV and CDR2 YYDKDF come from the germline V gene (reference sequence). CDR3 region: CATSRARMGPLNAEAFF. The CDR3 nucleotides read TGTGCCACCAGCAGAGCCCGAATGGGACCGTTAAACGCTGAAGCTTTCTTT.

This clonotype appeared many times. CDR3 nucleotides: TGTGCCAGTAATTGGCGAGCGAGGGCAGGGCGAGAAAAGGATGGCTACACCTTC. This sequence encodes CASNWRARAGREKDGYTF. The rearrangement uses TRBV19 and TRBJ1-2; a weak D match, TRBD1 (5 bases). Germline lookup yields CDR1 LNHDA and CDR2 SQIVND (reference sequence). CDR3 length: 18 amino acids. The ends were cut back, 7 bases at V and 6 bases at J, with 30 bases in the middle.

The J gene is TRBJ1-1, the V gene TRBV25-1, with TRBD1 matching 7 bases. The CDR3 has 19 amino acids. V shed 1 base, J shed 1 base, and the junction held 15 bases outside the gene matches. Germline V gene data show CDR1 as MGHDK and CDR2 as SYGVNS. CDR3 sequence reads: CASSESGSRGGRANTEAFF. The CDR3 nucleotides are TGTGCCAGCAGTGAATCAGGGTCTCGAGGGGGCAGGGCGAACACTGAAGCTTTCTTT.

In the case of this clonotype: A much larger clone is a single base away; this may be a read error. V usage is TRBV20-1 and J usage is TRBJ2-7; weak D call: TRBD2 (6 bases). V was pared by 4 bases and J by 1 base, with 17 bases between. The CDR3 length is 15 residues. Germline values: CDR1 DFQATT, CDR2 SNEGSKA (reference sequence). The CDR3 loop reads CSAISPRTNSYEQYF. The CDR3 region has the DNA TGCAGTGCTATCTCACCTCGGACTAATTCCTACGAGCAGTACTTC.

This clonotype was seen many times. The J gene is TRBJ1-5, the V gene TRBV19; D uncertain. Germline V gene lookup returns CDR1 LNHDA and CDR2 SQIVND (reference sequence). The CDR3 has 15 amino acids. The V and J ends lost 5 bases and 2 bases respectively, with 13 bases between them. The CDR3 DNA is TGTGCCAGTAGTCAACCTCGGACTGGCAATCAGCCCCAGCATTTT. Translation: CASSQPRTGNQPQHF.

This clonotype has ten or more counts. The chain links TRBV7-8 to TRBJ1-1; D not resolved. Trimming stripped 5 bases from V and 0 bases from J, with 16 bases between. The CDR3 has 16 residues. The germline CDR1 and CDR2 sequences are SGHVS and FQNEAQ. As DNA, the CDR3 is TGTGCCAGCAGCCCCGGAGGACGTAACGTGAACACTGAAGCTTTCTTT. Translation: CASSPGGRNVNTEAFF.

Many counts were recorded for this clonotype. The rearrangement joins TRBV20-1 to TRBJ1-1, with TRBD1 identical over 7 bases. The V segment lost 3 bases and the J segment 1 base; nucleotides outside the gene matches: 5. Germline V gene lookup returns CDR1 DFQATT and CDR2 SNEGSKA (reference sequence). CDR3 size: 14 residues. CDR3 in amino acids: CSARPTGRNTEAFF. The CDR3 DNA reads as TGCAGTGCTAGGCCGACAGGGAGGAACACTGAAGCTTTCTTT.

This chain's CDR3 is CASSPRWGDNQPQHF. DNA for the CDR3: TGTGCCAGCAGTCCCCGTTGGGGGGACAATCAGCCCCAGCATTTT. The J gene is TRBJ1-5, the V gene TRBV6-1, with D possibly matching TRBD1 (5 bases). Germline V CDR1 and CDR2: MNHNS, SASEGT. CDR3 length: 15 amino acids. The V end lost 5 bases, the J end lost 3 bases, and 14 bases lay between the germline ends.

This clonotype has a handful of counts. The rearrangement links TRBV11-2 to TRBJ2-2, with TRBD2 identical over 13 bases. The CDR3 extends over 17 amino acids. Germline-derived CDR1 and CDR2 are SGHAT and FQNNGV. V dropped 2 bases and J dropped 6; count of bases not matched to a gene: 6. In DNA form, the CDR3 reads TGTGCCAGCAGCTTATTCGGACTAGCGGGGGACCCCGGGGAGCTGTTTTTT. Translating it yields CASSLFGLAGDPGELFF.

This clonotype was picked up many times. Here the CDR3 DNA reads TGTGCCATCAGTGACTCCGTGGGCAAAAACATTCAGTACTTC. It encodes CAISDSVGKNIQYF. The V call is TRBV10-3, the J call TRBJ2-4; no reliable D call. This CDR3 is built from 14 residues. From germline, CDR1 is ENHRY and CDR2 SYGVKD. V shed 3 bases and J shed 3 bases, with 9 bases lying between them.

This clonotype turned up a few times. The J gene is TRBJ2-5, the V gene TRBV7-3; the D is unclear. CDR3 size: 13 residues. Germline values: CDR1 SGHTA, CDR2 FQGTGA. Trimming left V 1 base short and J 0 bases short, with 3 bases between. The DNA of the CDR3 is TGTGCCAGCAGCTTAAACAACCAAGAGACCCAGTACTTC. This sequence encodes CASSLNNQETQYF.

The DNA for the CDR3 is TGTGCCAGCAGTTTATCGTTTGGGTCACCCCTCCACTTT. As protein: CASSLSFGSPLHF. The rearrangement joins TRBV27 to TRBJ1-6; D ambiguous. The CDR3 extends over 13 amino acids. The germline V gene encodes CDR1 MNHEY and CDR2 SMNVEV (reference sequence). Between the trimmed V and J ends, which lost 0 bases and 10 bases, there was a span of 7 bases.

This clonotype appeared many times. The V call is TRBV6-2 or TRBV6-3, the J call TRBJ1-5; D unclear. V was shortened by 1 base and J by 3 bases, with 7 bases between the two germline ends. This CDR3 has 14 residues. In germline, CDR1 is MNHEY, CDR2 SVGEGT. The CDR3 loop reads CASSYLITNQPQHF. In nucleotides, the CDR3 is TGTGCCAGCAGTTACTTGATTACCAATCAGCCCCAGCATTTT.